This T cell receptor beta chain derives from a study of cytomegalovirus exposure and HLA in healthy donors. Study results and caveats: CMV serostatus was the sole immune exposure information available. A later analysis linked a missense DCLRE1C variant to TCR beta V- and J-gene trimming.

Concerning this clone itself: The antigen remains undetermined.

The V gene lost 3 bases and the J gene lost 7 bases, with 9 bases spanning the gap. Germline CDR1 SGHDN, CDR2 FVKESK. This CDR3 comprises 13 residues. Vbeta (60) and Jbeta (13) primers were used in the PCR. Data came from immunoSEQ multiplex PCR; TCRdb stores just in-frame clones and leaves some out. Seen here are about 160,000 clones, roughly three quarters observed once, and the top ten hold approximately 6.9%. This sequence joins TRBV14 and TRBJ2-2, with D possibly matching TRBD1 (6 bases). The sample comprised PBMCs. This TCR came from a middle-aged man in good health and CMV-seropositive. CDR3 sequence (DNA): TGTGCCAGCAGCCATTACAGGGACGGGGAGCTGTTTTTT. Protein sequence: CASSHYRDGELFF.